Each of the 5 T cell receptor beta chains below was sequenced from the same sample in a study of blood T cell repertoires in COVID-19. The data were produced by immunoSEQ multiplex PCR, yet TCRdb's version contains in-frame clones alone and is incomplete. The sample lists about 280,000 clones; about 80% were seen once. Sequenced: peripheral blood. The receptors originated from a woman in her 50s who had recovered from COVID-19.

CDR3 amino acids: CASSMTGLEQYF. In nucleotides, the CDR3 is TGTGCCAGCAGCATGACAGGGTTGGAGCAGTACTTC. The V and J genes are TRBV28 and TRBJ2-7, with 7 positions matching TRBD1. Trimming removed 6 bases from V and 7 bases from J; junction bases left unmatched: 6. This CDR3 is built from 12 residues. The germline CDR1 and CDR2 sequences are MDHEN and SYDVKM.

The chain recombines TRBV6-5 with TRBJ2-7; 9 bases are a match to TRBD1. V dropped 9 bases and J dropped 4; count of bases not matched to a gene: 1. The V gene's germline CDR1 is MNHEY and CDR2 SVGAGI. This CDR3 region has 11 residues. CDR3 protein: CASGQGYEQYF. CDR3 in DNA: TGTGCCAGTGGACAGGGGTACGAGCAGTACTTC.

This chain connects TRBV3-1 (or the pseudogene TRBV3-2) to TRBJ2-4; D perhaps matches TRBD2 (6 bases). V dropped 3 bases and J dropped 1 base, with 10 bases sitting between them. The CDR3 loop spans 15 amino acids. Germline V gene sequence: CDR1 LGHDT, CDR2 YNNKEL (reference sequence). In nucleotides, the CDR3 is TGTGCCAGCAGCCATCGGGGGATGGCCAAAAACATTCAGTACTTC. Amino acid sequence: CASSHRGMAKNIQYF.

As to this clone: In the same sample, other DNA sequences code for this CDR3. The rearrangement joins TRBV3-1 (or the pseudogene TRBV3-2) to TRBJ2-5; no clear D gene. V was trimmed by 2 bases and J by 2 bases, leaving 3 bases between them. Germline V gene lookup returns CDR1 LGHDT and CDR2 YNNKEL (reference sequence). CDR3 length: 12 residues. The CDR3 DNA follows: TGTGCCAGCAGCCAACTTCAAGAGACCCAGTACTTC. It yields the protein CASSQLQETQYF.

This clone was counted a single time. This chain joins TRBV9 and TRBJ1-3; 9 bases agree with TRBD1. The CDR3 is 17 amino acids. The junction had 7 bases not matched to a gene; V was cut back by 3 bases and J by 0 bases. The germline V gene encodes CDR1 SGDLS and CDR2 YYNGEE. The CDR3 loop reads CASSAGQGPFSGNTIYF. In DNA form, the CDR3 reads TGTGCCAGCAGCGCAGGACAGGGGCCCTTCTCTGGAAACACCATATATTTT.